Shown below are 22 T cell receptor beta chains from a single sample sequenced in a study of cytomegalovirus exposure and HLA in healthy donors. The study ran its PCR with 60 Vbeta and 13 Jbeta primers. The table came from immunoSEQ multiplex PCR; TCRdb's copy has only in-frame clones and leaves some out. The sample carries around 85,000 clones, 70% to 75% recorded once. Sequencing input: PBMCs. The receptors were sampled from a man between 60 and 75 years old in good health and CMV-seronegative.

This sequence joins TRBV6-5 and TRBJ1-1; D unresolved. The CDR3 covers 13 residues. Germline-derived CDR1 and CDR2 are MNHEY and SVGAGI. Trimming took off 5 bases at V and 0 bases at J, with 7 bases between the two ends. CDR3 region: CASSRTVNTEAFF. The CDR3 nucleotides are TGTGCCAGCAGTCGGACTGTGAACACTGAAGCTTTCTTT.

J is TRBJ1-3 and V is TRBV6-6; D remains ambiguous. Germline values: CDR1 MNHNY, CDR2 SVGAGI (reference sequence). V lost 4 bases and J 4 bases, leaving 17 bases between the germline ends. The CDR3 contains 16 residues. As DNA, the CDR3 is TGTGCCAGCAGTTTAACCCCCACGGGTGGGGGAAACACCATATATTTT. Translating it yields CASSLTPTGGGNTIYF.

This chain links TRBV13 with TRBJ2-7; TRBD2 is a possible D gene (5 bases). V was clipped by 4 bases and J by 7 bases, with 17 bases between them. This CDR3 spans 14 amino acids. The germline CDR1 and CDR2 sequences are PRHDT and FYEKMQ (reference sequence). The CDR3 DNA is TGTGCCAGCAGCTACCTAGGCGGGCCGGGAGAGCAGTACTTC. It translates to CASSYLGGPGEQYF.

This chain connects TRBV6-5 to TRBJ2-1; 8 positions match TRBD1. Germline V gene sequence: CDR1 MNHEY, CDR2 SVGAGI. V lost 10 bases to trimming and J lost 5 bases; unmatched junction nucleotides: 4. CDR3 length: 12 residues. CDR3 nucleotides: TGTGCCACACGGACAGGGAACAATGAGCAGTTCTTC. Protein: CATRTGNNEQFF.

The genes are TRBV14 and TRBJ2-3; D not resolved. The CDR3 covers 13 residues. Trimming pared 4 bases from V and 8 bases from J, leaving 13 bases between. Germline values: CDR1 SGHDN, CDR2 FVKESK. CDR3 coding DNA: TGTGCCAGCAGCCCCGTCCGGTCGGGTACGCAGTATTTT. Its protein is CASSPVRSGTQYF.

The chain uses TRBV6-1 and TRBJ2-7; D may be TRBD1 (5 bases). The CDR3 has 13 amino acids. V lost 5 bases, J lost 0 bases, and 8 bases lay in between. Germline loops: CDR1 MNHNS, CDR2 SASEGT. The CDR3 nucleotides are TGTGCCAGCAGTACTGACAGCTCCTACGAGCAGTACTTC. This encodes CASSTDSSYEQYF.

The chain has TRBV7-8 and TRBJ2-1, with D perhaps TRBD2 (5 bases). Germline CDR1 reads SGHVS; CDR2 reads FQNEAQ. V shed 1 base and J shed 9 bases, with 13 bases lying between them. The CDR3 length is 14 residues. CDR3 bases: TGTGCCAGCAGCTTAGTTCATGACCTAGCTGAGCAGTTCTTC. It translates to CASSLVHDLAEQFF.

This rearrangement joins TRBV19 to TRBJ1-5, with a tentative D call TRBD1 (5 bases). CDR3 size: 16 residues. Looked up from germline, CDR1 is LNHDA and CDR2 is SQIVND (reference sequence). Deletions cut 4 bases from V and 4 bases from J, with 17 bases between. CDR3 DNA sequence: TGTGCCAGTAGTACCGCCCGGGGGGGAGGAAATCAGCCCCAGCATTTT. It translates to CASSTARGGGNQPQHF.

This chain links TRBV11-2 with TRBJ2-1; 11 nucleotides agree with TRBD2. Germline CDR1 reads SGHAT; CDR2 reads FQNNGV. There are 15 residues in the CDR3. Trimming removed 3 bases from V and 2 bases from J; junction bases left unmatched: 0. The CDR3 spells CASSLGLAAYNEQFF. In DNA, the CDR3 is TGTGCCAGCAGCTTGGGACTAGCGGCCTACAATGAGCAGTTCTTC.

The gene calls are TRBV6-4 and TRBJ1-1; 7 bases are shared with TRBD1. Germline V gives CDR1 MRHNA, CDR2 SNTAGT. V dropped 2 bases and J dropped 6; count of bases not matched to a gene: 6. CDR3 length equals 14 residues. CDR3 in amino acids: CASSDEGGGPEAFF. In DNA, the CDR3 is TGTGCCAGCAGTGACGAAGGGGGCGGCCCTGAAGCTTTCTTT.

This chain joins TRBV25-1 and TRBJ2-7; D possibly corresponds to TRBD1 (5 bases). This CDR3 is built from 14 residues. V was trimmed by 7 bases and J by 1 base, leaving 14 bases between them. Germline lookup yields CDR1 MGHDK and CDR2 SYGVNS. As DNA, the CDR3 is TGTGCCAGCACAGCCTCGACAGCGTCCTACGAGCAGTACTTC. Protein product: CASTASTASYEQYF.

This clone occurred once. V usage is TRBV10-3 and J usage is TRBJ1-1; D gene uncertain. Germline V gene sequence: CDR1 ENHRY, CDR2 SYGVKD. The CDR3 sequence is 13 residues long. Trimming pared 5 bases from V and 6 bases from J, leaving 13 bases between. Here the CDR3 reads CAISMTDGAEAFF. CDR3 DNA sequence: TGTGCCATCAGTATGACCGACGGGGCTGAAGCTTTCTTT.

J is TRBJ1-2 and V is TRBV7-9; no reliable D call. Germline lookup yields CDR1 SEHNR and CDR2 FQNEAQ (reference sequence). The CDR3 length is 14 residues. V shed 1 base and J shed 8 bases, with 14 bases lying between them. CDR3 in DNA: TGTGCCAGCAGCTTAGTCGAGGCGTCGGGAGGCTACACCTTC. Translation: CASSLVEASGGYTF.

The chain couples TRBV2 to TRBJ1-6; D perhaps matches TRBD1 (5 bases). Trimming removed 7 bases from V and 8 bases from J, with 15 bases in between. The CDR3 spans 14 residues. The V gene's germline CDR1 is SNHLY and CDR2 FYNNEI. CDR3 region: CASTDSYSHSPLHF. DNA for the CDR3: TGTGCCAGCACCGACAGCTATAGTCATTCACCCCTCCACTTT. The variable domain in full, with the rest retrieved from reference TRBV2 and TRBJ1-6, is EPEVTQTPSHQVTQMGQEVILRCVPISNHLYFYWYRQILGQKVEFLVSFYNNEISEKSEIFDDQFSVERPDGSNFTLKIRSTKLEDSAMYFCASTDSYSHSPLHFGNGTRLTVT.

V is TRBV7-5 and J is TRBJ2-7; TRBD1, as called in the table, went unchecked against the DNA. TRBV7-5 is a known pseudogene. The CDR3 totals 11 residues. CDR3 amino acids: CAGQGNYEQYF. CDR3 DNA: TGTGCCGGGCAGGGGAACTACGAGCAGTACTTC.

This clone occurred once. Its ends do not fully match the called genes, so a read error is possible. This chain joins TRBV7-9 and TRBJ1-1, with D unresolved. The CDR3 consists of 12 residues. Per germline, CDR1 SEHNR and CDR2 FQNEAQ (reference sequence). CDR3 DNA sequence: TGTTCCAGCAGCTGGAGGAACACTGAAGCTTTCTTT. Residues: CSSSWRNTEAFF.

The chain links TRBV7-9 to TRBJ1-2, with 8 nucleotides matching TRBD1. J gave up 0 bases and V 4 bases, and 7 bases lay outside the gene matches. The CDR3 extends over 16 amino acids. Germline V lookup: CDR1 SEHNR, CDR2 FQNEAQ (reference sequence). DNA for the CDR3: TGTGCCAGCAGCTCGGCAGGGGGCTCTTCTAACTATGGCTACACCTTC. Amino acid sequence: CASSSAGGSSNYGYTF.

The CDR3 protein is CASSQVFVDTQYF. For the CDR3, the DNA is TGCGCCAGCAGCCAAGTTTTCGTAGATACGCAGTATTTT. The J gene is TRBJ2-3, the V gene TRBV4-1; no firm D call. Germline assignment: CDR1 MGHRA and CDR2 YSYEKL. Trimming stripped 1 base from V and 5 bases from J, with 7 bases between. This CDR3 spans 13 amino acids.

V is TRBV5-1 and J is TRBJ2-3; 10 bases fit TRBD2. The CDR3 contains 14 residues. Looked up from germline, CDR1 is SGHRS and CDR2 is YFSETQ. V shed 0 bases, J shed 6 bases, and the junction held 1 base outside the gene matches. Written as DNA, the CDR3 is TGCGCCAGCAGCTTGGATAGCGGGGGGGATACGCAGTATTTT. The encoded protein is CASSLDSGGDTQYF. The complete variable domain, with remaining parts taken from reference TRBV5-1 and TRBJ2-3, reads KAGVTQTPRYLIKTRGQQVTLSCSPISGHRSVSWYQQTPGQGLQFLFEYFSETQRNKGNFPGRFSGRQFSNSRSEMNVSTLELGDSALYLCASSLDSGGDTQYFGPGTRLTVL.

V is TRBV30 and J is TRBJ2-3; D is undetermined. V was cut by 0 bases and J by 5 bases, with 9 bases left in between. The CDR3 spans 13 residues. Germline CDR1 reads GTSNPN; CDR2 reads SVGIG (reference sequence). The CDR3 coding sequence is TGTGCCTGGAGTGTAGAATCGAGAGATACGCAGTATTTT. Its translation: CAWSVESRDTQYF.

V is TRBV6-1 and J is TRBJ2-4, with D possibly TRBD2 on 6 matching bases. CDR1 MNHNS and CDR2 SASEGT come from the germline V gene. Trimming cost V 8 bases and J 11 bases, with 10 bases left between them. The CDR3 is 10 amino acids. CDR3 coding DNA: TGTGCCAGCGGGCGACTAGTTCAGTACTTC. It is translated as CASGRLVQYF.

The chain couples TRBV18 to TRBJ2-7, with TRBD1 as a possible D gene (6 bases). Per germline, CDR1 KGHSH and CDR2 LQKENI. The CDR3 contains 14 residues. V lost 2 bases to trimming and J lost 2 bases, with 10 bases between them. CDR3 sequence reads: CASSPYDRPYEQYF. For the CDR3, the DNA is TGTGCCAGCTCACCATACGACAGGCCCTACGAGCAGTACTTC.